The sequence of this T cell receptor beta chain was determined in a study of T cell changes during pregnancy in multiple sclerosis (dated by TCRdb to the late 2010s). Regarding the research as a whole: The study looked at changes in the T cell repertoire across pregnancy in women with multiple sclerosis.

From a lookup of the germline V gene, CDR1 and CDR2 are SGHDN and FVKESK. The junction carries 13 bases between V and J, which are trimmed by 8 bases and 0 bases respectively. Including the terminal cysteine and phenylalanine, the CDR3 comprises 15 residues. The retained sequence is limited to the CDR3, 45 bases, with the frame set at the first base. As for this clone: Its recognized antigen is unknown. Per-nucleotide qualities are absent, and no much larger clonotype sits a single base away.

Libraries were prepared through the immunoSEQ multiplex PCR assay. The immuneACCESS repertoire file appears here via TCRdb, limited to in-frame rearrangements. These files lack a portion of the clones; in checked studies, under half of the deficit traces to unresolved V genes, and the cause of the others is not known. In all, the sample holds 85,000 to 130,000 clones, and about 90% of those were seen once. 1.5% to 2% of the sample goes to the ten largest clones. The chain is made from TRBV14 and TRBJ1-4, with an unclear D gene assignment. Material: peripheral blood, obtained before pregnancy. The sequence derives from a female donor with multiple sclerosis, enrolled in a pregnancy study. For the CDR3, the sequence is CASYQHPATNEKLFF. The DNA sequence is as follows: TGTGCCAGCTACCAACACCCTGCAACTAATGAAAAACTGTTTTTT.